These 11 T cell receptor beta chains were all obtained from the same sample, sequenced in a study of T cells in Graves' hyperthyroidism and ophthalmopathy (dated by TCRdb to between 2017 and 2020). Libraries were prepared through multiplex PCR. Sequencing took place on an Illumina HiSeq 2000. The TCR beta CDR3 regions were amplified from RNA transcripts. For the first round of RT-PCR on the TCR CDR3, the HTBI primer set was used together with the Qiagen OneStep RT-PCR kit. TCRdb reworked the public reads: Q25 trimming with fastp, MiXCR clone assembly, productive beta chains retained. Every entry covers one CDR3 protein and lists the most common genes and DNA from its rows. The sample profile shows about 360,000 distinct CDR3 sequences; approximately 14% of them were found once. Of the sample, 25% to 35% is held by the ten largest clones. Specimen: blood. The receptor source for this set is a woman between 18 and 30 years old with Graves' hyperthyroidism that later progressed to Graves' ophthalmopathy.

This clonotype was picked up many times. CDR3 residues: CSVESGTGYGYTF. For the CDR3, the DNA is TGCAGCGTTGAAAGCGGTACAGGCTATGGCTACACCTTC. The chain carries TRBV29-1 and TRBJ1-2, with D perhaps matching TRBD1 (5 bases). V was cut by 2 bases and J by 4 bases, with 11 bases left in between. Per germline, CDR1 SQVTM and CDR2 ANQGSEA. The CDR3 totals 13 residues.

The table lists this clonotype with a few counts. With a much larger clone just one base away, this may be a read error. CDR3 nucleotide sequence: TGTGCCAGCAGCCGAGTTAGCGACGAGCAGTACTTC. This sequence encodes CASSRVSDEQYF. The chain couples TRBV3-1 to TRBJ2-7; weak D call: TRBD2 (5 bases). Germline CDR1 reads LGHDT; CDR2 reads YNNKEL (reference sequence). This CDR3 has 12 amino acids. V lost 4 bases to trimming and J lost 5 bases, with 9 bases between them.

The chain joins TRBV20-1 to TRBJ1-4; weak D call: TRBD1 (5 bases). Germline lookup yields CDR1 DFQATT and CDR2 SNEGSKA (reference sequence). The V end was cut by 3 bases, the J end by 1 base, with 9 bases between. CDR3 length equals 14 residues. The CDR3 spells CSASYDRTNEKLFF. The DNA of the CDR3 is TGCAGTGCTAGTTACGACAGAACTAATGAAAAACTGTTTTTT.

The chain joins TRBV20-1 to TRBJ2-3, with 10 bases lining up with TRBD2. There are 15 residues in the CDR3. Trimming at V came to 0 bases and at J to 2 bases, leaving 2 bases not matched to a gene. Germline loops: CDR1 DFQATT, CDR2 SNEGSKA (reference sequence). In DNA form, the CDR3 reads TGCAGTGCTAGAGACCTAGCGGGAGACACAGATACGCAGTATTTT. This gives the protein CSARDLAGDTDTQYF.

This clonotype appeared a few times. The CDR3 loop reads CASSQDPLVQETQYF. The CDR3 DNA reads as TGTGCCAGCAGCCAAGATCCGCTAGTTCAAGAGACCCAGTACTTC. J is TRBJ2-5 and V is TRBV4-2; D gene unclear. Germline CDR1 and CDR2: LGHNA and YNFKEQ. The CDR3 length is 15 residues. Trimming removed 0 bases at V and 2 bases at J, with 10 bases between.

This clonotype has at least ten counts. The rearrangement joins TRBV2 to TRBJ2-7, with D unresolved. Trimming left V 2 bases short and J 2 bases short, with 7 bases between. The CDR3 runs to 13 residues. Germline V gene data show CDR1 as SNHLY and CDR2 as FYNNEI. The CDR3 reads CASSETRPYEQYF. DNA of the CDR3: TGTGCCAGCAGTGAAACAAGACCCTACGAGCAGTACTTC.

For the CDR3, the DNA is TGCAGCGTTGGAAAGGGACAGGGACACTATGGCTACACCTTC. Translation gives CSVGKGQGHYGYTF. The rearrangement uses TRBV29-1 and TRBJ1-2; 9 nucleotides align to TRBD1. This CDR3 contains 14 residues. V shed 4 bases and J 3 bases; nucleotides not matched to a gene: 6. The germline V gene encodes CDR1 SQVTM and CDR2 ANQGSEA.

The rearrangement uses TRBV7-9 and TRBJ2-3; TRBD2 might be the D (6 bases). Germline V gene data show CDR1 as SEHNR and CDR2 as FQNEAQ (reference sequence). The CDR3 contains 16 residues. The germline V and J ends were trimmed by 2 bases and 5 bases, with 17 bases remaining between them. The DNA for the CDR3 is TGTGCCAGCAGCTTAAAGACGCCGGGAGTGATAGATACGCAGTATTTT. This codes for CASSLKTPGVIDTQYF.

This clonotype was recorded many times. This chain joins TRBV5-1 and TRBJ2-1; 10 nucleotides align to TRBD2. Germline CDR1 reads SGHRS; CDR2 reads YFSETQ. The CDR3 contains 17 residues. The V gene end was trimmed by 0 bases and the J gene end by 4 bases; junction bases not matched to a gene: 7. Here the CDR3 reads CASSLAASGSIYNEQFF. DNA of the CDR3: TGCGCCAGCAGCTTGGCCGCTAGCGGGAGTATATACAATGAGCAGTTCTTC.

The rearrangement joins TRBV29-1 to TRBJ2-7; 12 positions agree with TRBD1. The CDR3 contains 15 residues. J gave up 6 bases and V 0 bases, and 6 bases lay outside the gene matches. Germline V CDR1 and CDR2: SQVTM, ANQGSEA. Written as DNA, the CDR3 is TGCAGCGTTGAAGATTTGGGACAGGGGGCTTCCGAGCAGTACTTC. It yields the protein CSVEDLGQGASEQYF.

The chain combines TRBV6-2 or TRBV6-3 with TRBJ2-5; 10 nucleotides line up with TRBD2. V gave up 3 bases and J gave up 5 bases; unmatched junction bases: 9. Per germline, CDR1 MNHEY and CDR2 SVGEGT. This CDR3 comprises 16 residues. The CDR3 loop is CASSYLAGVVGETQYF. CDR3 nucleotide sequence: TGTGCCAGCAGTTATCTAGCGGGAGTGGTGGGGGAGACCCAGTACTTC.